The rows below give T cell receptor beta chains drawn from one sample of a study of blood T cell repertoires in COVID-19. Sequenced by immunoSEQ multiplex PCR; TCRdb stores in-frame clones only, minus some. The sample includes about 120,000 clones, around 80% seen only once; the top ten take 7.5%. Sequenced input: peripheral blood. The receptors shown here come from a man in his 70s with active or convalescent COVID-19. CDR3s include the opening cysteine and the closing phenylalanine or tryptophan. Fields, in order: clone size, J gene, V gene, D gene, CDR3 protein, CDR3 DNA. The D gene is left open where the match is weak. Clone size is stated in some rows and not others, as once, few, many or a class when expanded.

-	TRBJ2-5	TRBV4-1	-	CASSYQGGETQYF	TGCGCCAGCAGCTATCAGGGTGGGGAGACCCAGTACTTC
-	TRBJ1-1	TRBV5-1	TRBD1	CASSRQGHGTEAFF	TGCGCCAGCAGCAGACAGGGGCACGGGACTGAAGCTTTCTTT
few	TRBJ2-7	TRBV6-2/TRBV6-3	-	CASSYQLGLAEQYF	TGTGCCAGCAGTTACCAACTGGGACTTGCCGAGCAGTACTTC
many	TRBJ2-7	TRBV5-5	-	CASSPGDGNEQYF	TGTGCCAGCAGCCCGGGGGATGGCAACGAGCAGTACTTC
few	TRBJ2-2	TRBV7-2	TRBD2	CASRRTGTSLFAGELFF	TGTGCCAGCAGACGTACCGGGACTAGCTTGTTCGCCGGGGAGCTGTTTTTT
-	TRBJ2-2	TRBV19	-	CATDEGGSDTGELFF	TGTGCCACCGACGAGGGGGGGTCCGATACCGGGGAGCTGTTTTTT
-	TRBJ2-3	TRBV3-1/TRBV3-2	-	CASSQAASTDTQYF	TGTGCCAGCAGCCAAGCTGCGTCCACAGATACGCAGTATTTT
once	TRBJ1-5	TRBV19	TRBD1	CATNEPQGAQPQHF	TGTGCTACGAACGAACCCCAGGGGGCTCAGCCCCAGCATTTT
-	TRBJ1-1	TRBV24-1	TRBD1	CATSEGQGASLTEAFF	TGTGCCACCAGTGAAGGACAGGGTGCTTCTCTGACTGAAGCTTTCTTT
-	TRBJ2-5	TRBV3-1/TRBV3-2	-	CASSQGRQGQTQYF	TGTGCCAGCAGCCAAGGAAGGCAGGGCCAGACCCAGTACTTC
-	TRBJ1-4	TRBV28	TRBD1	CASRWTGGAKVEKLFF	TGTGCCAGCAGGTGGACAGGCGGGGCTAAGGTTGAAAAACTGTTTTTT
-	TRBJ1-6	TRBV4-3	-	CASSQELDYNSPLHF	TGCGCCAGCAGCCAAGAGTTAGACTATAATTCACCCCTCCACTTT
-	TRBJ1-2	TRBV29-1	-	CSVVAANYGYTF	TGCAGCGTTGTGGCAGCTAACTATGGCTACACCTTC
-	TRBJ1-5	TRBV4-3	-	CASSQDAAGVVGSNQPQHF	TGCGCCAGCAGCCAAGACGCCGCAGGGGTGGTAGGTAGCAATCAGCCCCAGCATTTT
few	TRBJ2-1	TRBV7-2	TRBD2	CASSLAGTSGSNEQFF	TGTGCCAGCAGCTTAGCGGGGACTAGCGGGAGTAATGAGCAGTTCTTC
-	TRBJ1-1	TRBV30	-	CAWTLYSEAFF	TGTGCCTGGACCCTGTATTCTGAAGCTTTCTTT
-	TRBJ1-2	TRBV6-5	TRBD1	CATKKQGTNYGYTF	TGTGCCACCAAAAAACAGGGGACCAACTATGGCTACACCTTC
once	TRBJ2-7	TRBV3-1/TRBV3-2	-	CASSQGRAEQYF	TGTGCCAGCAGCCAAGGGAGGGCCGAGCAGTACTTC
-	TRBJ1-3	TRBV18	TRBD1	CASSPGTGGSGNTIYF	TGTGCCAGCTCACCCGGGACAGGGGGCTCTGGAAACACCATATATTTT
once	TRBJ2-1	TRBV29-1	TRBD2	CSGVTTSGGYNEQFF	TGCAGTGGGGTGACCACTAGCGGAGGATACAATGAGCAGTTCTTC
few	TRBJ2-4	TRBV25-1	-	CASSDGGAALGGKNIQYF	TGTGCCAGCAGTGATGGCGGGGCGGCATTGGGTGGCAAAAACATTCAGTACTTC
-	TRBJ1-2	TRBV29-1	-	CSATPAGSPYGYTF	TGCAGCGCTACCCCCGCAGGTTCTCCCTATGGCTACACCTTC
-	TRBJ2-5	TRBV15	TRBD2	CATSPKIAGSGETQYF	TGTGCCACCAGCCCTAAAATAGCGGGCTCAGGGGAGACCCAGTACTTC
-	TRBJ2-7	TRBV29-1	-	CSVRGGGTYEQYF	TGCAGCGTTAGGGGGGGCGGGACCTACGAGCAGTACTTC
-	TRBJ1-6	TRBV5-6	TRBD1	CASSSGTGRDNSPLHF	TGTGCCAGCAGCTCGGGGACAGGCAGGGATAATTCACCCCTCCACTTT
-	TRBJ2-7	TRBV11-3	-	CASRQDRQSSYEQYF	TGTGCCAGCAGACAAGACAGACAGAGCTCCTACGAGCAGTACTTC
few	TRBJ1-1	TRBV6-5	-	CASSYSAGLNTEAFF	TGTGCCAGCAGTTACTCGGCGGGTTTAAACACTGAAGCTTTCTTT
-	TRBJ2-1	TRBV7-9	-	CASSSVEQFF	TGTGCCAGCAGCTCGGTGGAGCAGTTCTTC
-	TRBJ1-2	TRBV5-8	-	CASSPRVREGYGYTF	TGTGCCAGCAGCCCGAGGGTCAGGGAGGGCTATGGCTACACCTTC
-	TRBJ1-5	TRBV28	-	CASLRRSQPQHF	TGTGCCAGCCTCCGTCGGTCTCAGCCCCAGCATTTT
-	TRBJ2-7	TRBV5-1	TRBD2	CASSWTSGYAYEQYF	TGCGCCAGCAGCTGGACTAGCGGGTATGCCTACGAGCAGTACTTC
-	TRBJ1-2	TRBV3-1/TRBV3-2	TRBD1	CASSGGTVYGYTF	TGTGCCAGCAGCGGGGGGACAGTCTATGGCTACACCTTC
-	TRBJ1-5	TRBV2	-	CASSRMEGNQPQHF	TGTGCCAGCAGTCGGATGGAGGGCAATCAGCCCCAGCATTTT
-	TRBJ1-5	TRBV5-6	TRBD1	CASSYGQGGGQPQHF	TGTGCCAGCAGCTATGGACAGGGGGGAGGTCAGCCCCAGCATTTT
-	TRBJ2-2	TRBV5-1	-	CASSLEGNTGEPFF	TGCGCCAGCAGCTTGGAAGGGAATACCGGGGAGCCGTTTTTT
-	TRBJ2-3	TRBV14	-	CASSQGIRDTQYF	TGTGCCAGCAGCCAAGGTATTCGGGATACGCAGTATTTT
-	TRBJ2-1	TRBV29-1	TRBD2	CSAVVWTSGRVPYNEQFF	TGCAGCGCGGTAGTTTGGACTAGCGGGAGAGTCCCCTACAATGAGCAGTTCTTC
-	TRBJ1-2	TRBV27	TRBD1	CASRGQGYFSGYTF	TGTGCCAGCAGGGGACAGGGGTATTTTTCGGGCTACACCTTC
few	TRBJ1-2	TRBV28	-	CASSLGAATDYGYTF	TGTGCCAGCAGTTTAGGGGCTGCGACAGACTATGGCTACACCTTC
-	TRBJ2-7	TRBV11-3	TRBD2	CASRPGTSGSVTYEQYF	TGTGCCAGCAGACCCGGGACTAGCGGGAGTGTAACCTACGAGCAGTACTTC
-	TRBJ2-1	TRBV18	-	CGTREGLYNEQFF	TGCGGTACTCGCGAGGGATTATACAATGAGCAGTTCTTC
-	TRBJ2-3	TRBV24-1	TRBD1	CATRTTGTGADTQYF	TGTGCCACCAGGACCACCGGGACAGGGGCAGATACGCAGTATTTT
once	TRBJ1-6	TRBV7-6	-	CASSPGTASGSPLHF	TGTGCCAGCAGCCCCGGGACTGCCTCCGGGTCACCCCTCCACTTT
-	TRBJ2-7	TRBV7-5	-	CVRSHIYEQYF	TGTGTCAGAAGTCACATCTACGAGCAGTACTTC
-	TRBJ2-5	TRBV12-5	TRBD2	CASGSPLSSGGAGETQYF	TGTGCTAGTGGTTCCCCCTTATCTAGCGGGGGGGCCGGGGAGACCCAGTACTTC
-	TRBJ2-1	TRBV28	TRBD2	CASSLGRETDEQFF	TGTGCCAGCAGTTTAGGGCGGGAGACAGATGAGCAGTTCTTC
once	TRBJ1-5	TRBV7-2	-	CASSSETGPQHF	TGTGCCAGCAGCTCGGAAACAGGTCCCCAGCATTTT
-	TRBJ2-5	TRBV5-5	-	CASSLGQRKETQYF	TGTGCCAGCAGCTTGGGACAGAGAAAAGAGACCCAGTACTTC
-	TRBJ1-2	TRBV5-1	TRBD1	CASSFSQGGYGYTF	TGCGCCAGCAGCTTTAGCCAGGGGGGCTATGGCTACACCTTC
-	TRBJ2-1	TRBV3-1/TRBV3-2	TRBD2	CASSQRTSRHEQFF	TGTGCCAGCAGCCAAAGGACTAGCAGGCATGAGCAGTTCTTC
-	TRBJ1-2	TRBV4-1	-	CASSRGLSPSNYGYTF	TGCGCCAGCAGCCGGGGGCTCTCCCCATCTAACTATGGCTACACCTTC
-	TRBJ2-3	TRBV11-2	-	CASSLGPGDTQYF	TGTGCCAGCAGCTTAGGTCCGGGTGATACGCAGTATTTT